Listed here are 23 T cell receptor beta chains from one sample, sequenced in a study of cytomegalovirus exposure and HLA in healthy donors. TCRdb's table, derived via immunoSEQ multiplex PCR, lists solely in-frame clones and lacks some. The sample shows around 73,000 clones, about 87% of them seen only once. The specimen was PBMCs. These receptors were taken from a woman in her late teens or twenties in good health and CMV-seropositive.

The chain carries TRBV30 and TRBJ2-7; 7 bases match TRBD2. From germline, CDR1 is GTSNPN and CDR2 SVGIG (reference sequence). The CDR3 sequence is 15 residues long. The ends lost 5 bases at V and 0 bases at J; junction bases unmatched: 10. This CDR3 is CAWHTSVRSSYEQYF. The CDR3 DNA follows: TGTGCCTGGCACACTAGCGTGCGGAGCTCCTACGAGCAGTACTTC.

The chain has TRBV5-5 and TRBJ1-3; D is ambiguous. This CDR3 comprises 17 residues. Germline V gene lookup returns CDR1 SGHKS and CDR2 YYEKEE (reference sequence). The V end lost 0 bases, the J end lost 4 bases, and 17 bases lay between the germline ends. The CDR3 reads CASSLGLPLGSGNTIYF. CDR3 nucleotides: TGTGCCAGCAGCTTGGGACTTCCCCTCGGATCCGGAAACACCATATATTTT.

This clone has a single count. The rearrangement links TRBV11-2 to TRBJ2-7, with 11 bases fitting TRBD2. This CDR3 comprises 17 residues. With 1 base clipped from V and 4 bases from J, the junction kept 9 bases outside the gene matches. Germline CDR1 SGHAT, CDR2 FQNNGV. For the CDR3, the DNA is TGTGCCAGCAGCTTAGCGTCTGGACTAGCGGGCCTTTACGAGCAGTACTTC. The encoded protein is CASSLASGLAGLYEQYF.

The CDR3 reads CASSVWSIAGANPYEQYF. The CDR3 DNA sequence: TGTGCCAGCAGTGTTTGGTCCATAGCGGGGGCAAATCCCTACGAGCAGTACTTC. The chain uses TRBV6-1 and TRBJ2-7; 9 nucleotides match TRBD2. This CDR3 contains 18 residues. Germline V gene data show CDR1 as MNHNS and CDR2 as SASEGT. After removal of 4 bases from V and 2 bases from J, the junction contained 15 bases not matched to a gene.

The rearrangement uses TRBV4-1 and TRBJ2-5; weak D call: TRBD2 (6 bases). CDR1 MGHRA and CDR2 YSYEKL come from the germline V gene. V lost 6 bases to trimming and J lost 4 bases, with 21 bases between them. The CDR3 is 16 amino acids. The CDR3 nucleotides read TGCGCCAGCAGTTCTATAGCGGAACCGATGGGAGAGACCCAGTACTTC. Its protein is CASSSIAEPMGETQYF.

This sequence joins TRBV28 and TRBJ1-1, with D possibly TRBD1 on 5 matching bases. Germline CDR1 reads MDHEN; CDR2 reads SYDVKM. V was cut by 8 bases and J by 0 bases, with 19 bases left in between. The length of the CDR3 is 16 residues. The CDR3 protein is CASLRGDRTLNTEAFF. The CDR3 coding sequence is TGTGCCAGCCTCCGCGGGGACCGAACGCTGAACACTGAAGCTTTCTTT.

The J gene is TRBJ1-1, the V gene TRBV2, with D perhaps TRBD1 (5 bases). V was shortened by 6 bases and J by 2 bases, with 10 bases between the two germline ends. CDR1 and CDR2 from the germline V gene are SNHLY and FYNNEI. CDR3 length: 13 residues. CDR3 sequence: CASSVDINTEAFF. CDR3 in DNA: TGTGCCAGCAGCGTGGACATCAACACTGAAGCTTTCTTT.

This clone showed up just once. The chain carries TRBV27 and TRBJ1-4, with D perhaps matching TRBD1 (6 bases). V shed 6 bases and J shed 6 bases, with 11 bases lying between them. The length of the CDR3 is 13 residues. CDR1 and CDR2 (germline): MNHEY, SMNVEV (reference sequence). The CDR3: CASSGTTHEKLFF. The DNA for the CDR3 is TGTGCCAGCAGCGGGACAACCCATGAAAAACTGTTTTTT.

This chain joins TRBV5-1 and TRBJ2-7; 7 positions agree with TRBD1. The V segment lost 1 base and the J segment 2 bases; nucleotides outside the gene matches: 3. The CDR3 length is 14 residues. Germline assignment: CDR1 SGHRS and CDR2 YFSETQ. In DNA, the CDR3 is TGCGCCAGCAGCTTGAAGGGGGCAACCTACGAGCAGTACTTC. Protein product: CASSLKGATYEQYF.

The chain employs TRBV9 and TRBJ1-1, with TRBD1 as a possible D gene (6 bases). The V end was cut by 4 bases, the J end by 1 base, with 11 bases between. The CDR3 contains 14 residues. Germline CDR1 and CDR2: SGDLS and YYNGEE. The CDR3 region has the DNA TGTGCCAGCAGCCCCCAGGACAGGAACACTGAAGCTTTCTTT. This translates into CASSPQDRNTEAFF.

The chain recombines TRBV18 with TRBJ1-5, with D tentatively TRBD1 (6 bases). Trimming took off 6 bases at V and 4 bases at J, with 16 bases between the two ends. Germline CDR1 KGHSH, CDR2 LQKENI. CDR3 size: 15 residues. The CDR3 nucleotides read TGTGCCAGCTCCGAAGGGACATTAGGGAATCAGCCCCAGCATTTT. It encodes CASSEGTLGNQPQHF. Looking up the rest from reference TRBV18 and TRBJ1-5 gives the full variable domain: NAGVMQNPRHLVRRRGQEARLRCSPMKGHSHVYWYRQLPEEGLKFMVYLQKENIIDESGMPKERFSAEFPKEGPSILRIQQVVRGDSAAYFCASSEGTLGNQPQHFGDGTRLSIL.

This chain uses TRBV19 with TRBJ1-3; 9 bases match TRBD1. Germline values: CDR1 LNHDA, CDR2 SQIVND (reference sequence). The CDR3 consists of 13 residues. V was clipped by 9 bases and J by 5 bases; unmatched bases: 5. The CDR3 loop is CASLGQGRNTIYF. DNA for the CDR3: TGTGCCAGCCTCGGACAGGGGAGAAACACCATATATTTT.

About this clone: Relative to the germline gene, one junction end is altered; a read error may explain this. CDR3 protein: CSAWGLTGGF. The CDR3 DNA reads TGCAGTGCCTGGGGACTAACGGGAGGCTTC. The chain joins TRBV20-1 to TRBJ2-7; 7 bases align to TRBD2. CDR3 size: 10 residues. CDR1 is DFQATT, CDR2 SNEGSKA, per germline (reference sequence).

The V gene is TRBV15, the J gene TRBJ2-7; weak D call: TRBD2 (5 bases). The CDR3 has 14 residues. V was cut by 1 base and J by 5 bases, with 12 bases left in between. CDR1 is LNHNV and CDR2 is YYDKDF in the germline V gene (reference sequence). The CDR3 DNA reads as TGTGCCACCAGCAGAGCGAGGATCGGGGACGAGCAGTACTTC. As protein: CATSRARIGDEQYF.

V gene TRBV30 combines with J gene TRBJ2-2; 7 bases align to TRBD2. The CDR3 consists of 15 residues. Trimming at V came to 5 bases and at J to 10 bases, leaving 16 bases not matched to a gene. The germline V gene encodes CDR1 GTSNPN and CDR2 SVGIG (reference sequence). In DNA, the CDR3 is TGTGCCTGGGACCACTTAGGCGGGAGTGATCTGGAGCTGTTTTTT. This codes for CAWDHLGGSDLELFF.

The chain links TRBV2 to TRBJ2-5, with 13 bases aligning to TRBD2. Germline trimming cut 8 bases from V and 6 bases from J; bases unmatched to any gene: 3. This CDR3 contains 13 residues. The germline V gene encodes CDR1 SNHLY and CDR2 FYNNEI. Written as DNA, the CDR3 is TGTGCCAGCGTGGGACTAGCGGGGAAGACCCAGTACTTC. It translates to CASVGLAGKTQYF.

The CDR3 nucleotides are TGTGCCAGCAGCCAAGATTTGTGGCGGGGGGCCTCCGGGGAGCTGTTTTTT. This codes for CASSQDLWRGASGELFF. This chain joins TRBV14 and TRBJ2-2; 8 bases map to TRBD2. The CDR3 covers 17 residues. Trimming cost V 0 bases and J 6 bases; bases outside gene matches: 9. CDR1 SGHDN and CDR2 FVKESK come from the germline V gene. Drawing the rest from reference TRBV14 and TRBJ2-2, the complete variable domain is EAGVTQFPSHSVIEKGQTVTLRCDPISGHDNLYWYRRVMGKEIKFLLHFVKESKQDESGMPNNRFLAERTGGTYSTLKVQPAELEDSGVYFCASSQDLWRGASGELFFGEGSRLTVL.

This rearrangement joins TRBV29-1 to TRBJ2-5; 14 bases match TRBD2. Trimming took 6 bases from V and 5 from J; bases not matched to a gene: 14. This CDR3 region has 17 residues. CDR1 and CDR2 from the germline V gene are SQVTM and ANQGSEA. CDR3 sequence: CSVQVLTSGGAGETQYF. CDR3 coding DNA: TGCAGCGTCCAAGTACTGACTAGCGGGGGGGCGGGTGAGACCCAGTACTTC. The whole variable domain, remainder taken from reference TRBV29-1 and TRBJ2-5, is SAVISQKPSRDICQRGTSLTIQCQVDSQVTMMFWYRQQPGQSLTLIATANQGSEATYESGFVIDKFPISRPNLTFSTLTVSNMSPEDSSIYLCSVQVLTSGGAGETQYFGPGTRLLVL.

Only one count was recorded for this clone. This chain joins TRBV2 and TRBJ2-5; the D gene is possibly TRBD1 (5 bases). CDR3 length: 15 residues. The germline V gene encodes CDR1 SNHLY and CDR2 FYNNEI. The V end was cut by 8 bases, the J end by 4 bases, with 20 bases between. DNA for the CDR3: TGTGCCAGCCAGAGAGTGGGTTCAAGGGGAGAGACCCAGTACTTC. Amino acid sequence: CASQRVGSRGETQYF.

This clone was detected once. The genes are TRBV6-1 and TRBJ1-3, with D possibly matching TRBD1 (5 bases). This CDR3 is 13 amino acids long. Trimming cost V 2 bases and J 15 bases, with 17 bases left between them. The germline V gene has CDR1 MNHNS and CDR2 SASEGT. CDR3 sequence: CASSERAGLRGYF. The CDR3 DNA sequence: TGTGCCAGCAGTGAACGGGCAGGGCTCCGCGGATATTTT.

J is TRBJ2-1 and V is TRBV5-4; no clear D. The CDR3 is made up of 17 amino acids. V was clipped by 0 bases and J by 0 bases, with 13 bases between them. The germline V gene has CDR1 SGHNT and CDR2 YYREEE (reference sequence). This CDR3 reads CASSLDGRSRSYNEQFF. The CDR3 DNA reads as TGTGCCAGCAGCTTGGATGGCAGGTCGCGCTCCTACAATGAGCAGTTCTTC.

V is TRBV30 and J is TRBJ2-6, with D tentatively TRBD1 (5 bases). Germline V gene lookup returns CDR1 GTSNPN and CDR2 SVGIG (reference sequence). The CDR3 is 16 residues long. The V gene lost 3 bases and the J gene lost 3 bases, with 15 bases spanning the gap. The CDR3 nucleotides read TGTGCCTGGAGACTAAAGGGGTCGGATGGGGCCAACGTCCTGACTTTC. It encodes CAWRLKGSDGANVLTF.

The chain has TRBV5-6 and TRBJ1-2; D is perhaps TRBD1 (5 bases). Germline V gene lookup returns CDR1 SGHDT and CDR2 YYEEEE. CDR3 length equals 16 residues. The germline V and J ends were trimmed by 7 bases and 2 bases, with 21 bases remaining between them. The CDR3 region is CASLDPEQAPNYGYTF. Written as DNA, the CDR3 is TGTGCCAGCCTCGACCCCGAACAGGCGCCAAACTATGGCTACACCTTC.